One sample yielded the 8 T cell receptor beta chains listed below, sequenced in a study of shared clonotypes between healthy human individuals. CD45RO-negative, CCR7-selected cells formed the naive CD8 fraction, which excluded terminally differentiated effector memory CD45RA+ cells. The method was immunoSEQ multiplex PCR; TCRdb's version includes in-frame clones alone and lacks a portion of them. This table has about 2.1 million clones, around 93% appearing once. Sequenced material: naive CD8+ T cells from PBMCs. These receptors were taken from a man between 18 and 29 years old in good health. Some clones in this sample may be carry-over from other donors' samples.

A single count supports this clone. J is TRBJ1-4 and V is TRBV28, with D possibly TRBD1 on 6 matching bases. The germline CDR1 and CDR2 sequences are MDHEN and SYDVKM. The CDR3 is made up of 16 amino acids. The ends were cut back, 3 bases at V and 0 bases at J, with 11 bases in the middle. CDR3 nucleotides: TGTGCCAGCAGTTTCTACAGGGCCGCAACTAATGAAAAACTGTTTTTT. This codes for CASSFYRAATNEKLFF.

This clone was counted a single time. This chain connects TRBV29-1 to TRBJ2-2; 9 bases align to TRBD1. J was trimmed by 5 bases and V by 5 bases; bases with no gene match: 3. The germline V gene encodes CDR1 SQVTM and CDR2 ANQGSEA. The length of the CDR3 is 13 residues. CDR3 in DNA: TGCAGCGTTCTGGACAGGGGAACCGGGGAGCTGTTTTTT. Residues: CSVLDRGTGELFF.

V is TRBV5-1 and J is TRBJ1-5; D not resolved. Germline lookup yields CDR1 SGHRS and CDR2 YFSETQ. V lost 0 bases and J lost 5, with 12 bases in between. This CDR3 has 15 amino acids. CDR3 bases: TGCGCCAGCAGCTTGGGTCCGGAGAGATATCAGCCCCAGCATTTT. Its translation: CASSLGPERYQPQHF.

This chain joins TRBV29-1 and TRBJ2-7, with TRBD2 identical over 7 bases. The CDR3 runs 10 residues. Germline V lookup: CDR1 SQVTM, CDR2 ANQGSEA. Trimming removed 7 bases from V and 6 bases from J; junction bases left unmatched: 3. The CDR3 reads CSGGEGEQYF. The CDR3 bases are TGCAGCGGGGGGGAGGGCGAGCAGTACTTC.

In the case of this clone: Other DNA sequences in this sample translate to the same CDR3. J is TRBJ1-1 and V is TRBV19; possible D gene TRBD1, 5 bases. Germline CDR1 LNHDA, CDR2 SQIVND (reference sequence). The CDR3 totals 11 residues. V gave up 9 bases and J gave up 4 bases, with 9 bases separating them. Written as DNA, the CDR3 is TGTGCCAGCAGGAGGGGCACTGAAGCTTTCTTT. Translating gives CASRRGTEAFF.

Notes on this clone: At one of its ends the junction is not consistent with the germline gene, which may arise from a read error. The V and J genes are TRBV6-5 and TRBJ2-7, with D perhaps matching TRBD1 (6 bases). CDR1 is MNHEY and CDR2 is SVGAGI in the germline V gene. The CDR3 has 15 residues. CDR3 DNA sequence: TGTGCCAGCAGTTACTCGACTGGGGGCTCCCACGAGCAGTACTTC. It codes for CASSYSTGGSHEQYF.

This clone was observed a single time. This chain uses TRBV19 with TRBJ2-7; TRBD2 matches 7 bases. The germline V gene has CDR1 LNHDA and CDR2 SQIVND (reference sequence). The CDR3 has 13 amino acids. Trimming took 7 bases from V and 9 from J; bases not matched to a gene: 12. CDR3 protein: CASTGGGEGRQYF. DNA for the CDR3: TGTGCCAGTACGGGGGGAGGAGAGGGTCGGCAGTACTTC.

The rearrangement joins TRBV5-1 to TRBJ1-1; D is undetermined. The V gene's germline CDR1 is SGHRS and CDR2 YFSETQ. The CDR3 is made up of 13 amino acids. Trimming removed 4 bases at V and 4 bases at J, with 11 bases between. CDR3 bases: TGCGCCAGCAGCCGCGAGAGTCCCACTGAAGCTTTCTTT. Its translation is CASSRESPTEAFF.